These 14 T cell receptor beta chains were all obtained from the same sample, sequenced in a study of cytomegalovirus exposure and HLA in healthy donors. A multiplex PCR was run with 60 Vbeta primers and 13 Jbeta primers. The protocol was immunoSEQ multiplex PCR, while the TCRdb copy is restricted to in-frame clones and leaves out a portion. The sample carries 80,000 or so clones, around 78% recorded once. Sequenced input: PBMCs. Every receptor here comes from a man aged 35 to 55 in good health and CMV-seronegative.

CDR3 coding DNA: TGTGCCCGCTCCGCGGACAGGGCCCCCGGTTCACCCCTCCACTTT. This sequence encodes CARSADRAPGSPLHF. V gene TRBV30 combines with J gene TRBJ1-6; 8 bases match TRBD1. V dropped 8 bases and J dropped 9; count of bases not matched to a gene: 15. From germline, CDR1 is GTSNPN and CDR2 SVGIG (reference sequence). The CDR3 is made up of 15 amino acids.

The chain employs TRBV7-2 and TRBJ2-5, with 7 positions matching TRBD2. The DNA matches TRBJ2-7 better at its end, which makes the J call doubtful. CDR1 is SGHTA and CDR2 is FQGNSA in the germline V gene. The CDR3 loop spans 15 amino acids. CDR3 residues: CASSSQLASSYEQYF. CDR3 nucleotides: TGTGCCAGCAGCTCGCAACTAGCGAGCTCCTACGAGCAGTACTTC.

The chain carries TRBV4-3 and TRBJ2-1, with TRBD2 identical over 8 bases. The V and J ends lost 3 bases and 5 bases, in that order; junction bases with no gene match: 9. Germline V lookup: CDR1 LGHNA, CDR2 YSLEER. The CDR3 runs 16 residues. The CDR3 loop is CASSQISGGADNEQFF. DNA of the CDR3: TGCGCCAGCAGCCAGATATCCGGGGGGGCCGACAATGAGCAGTTCTTC.

This clone was detected a few times. J is TRBJ2-1 and V is TRBV7-8; 10 nucleotides align to TRBD1. The trim removed 4 bases at V and 8 bases at J, leaving 14 bases unmatched. CDR3 length: 17 amino acids. The germline V gene has CDR1 SGHVS and CDR2 FQNEAQ. In DNA, the CDR3 is TGTGCCAGCAGCTCCAGGGACAGGGGCATGGTGATAGATGAGCAGTTCTTC. This gives the protein CASSSRDRGMVIDEQFF.

The gene calls are TRBV7-2 and TRBJ2-7; D remains ambiguous. The CDR3 contains 14 residues. V shed 6 bases and J shed 1 base, with 13 bases lying between them. The germline CDR1 and CDR2 sequences are SGHTA and FQGNSA. CDR3 nucleotide sequence: TGTGCCAGCAGATCGACGGAGATTTCCTACGAGCAGTACTTC. Translation: CASRSTEISYEQYF.

The rearrangement uses TRBV7-9 and TRBJ2-5, with TRBD1 identical over 8 bases. The CDR3 is 14 amino acids. Germline CDR1 is SEHNR and CDR2 is FQNEAQ (reference sequence). The trim removed 5 bases at V and 6 bases at J, leaving 8 bases unmatched. CDR3 DNA sequence: TGTGCCAGCAGCCCGCGGACAGGGACGAAGACCCAGTACTTC. Translating it yields CASSPRTGTKTQYF.

Of note for this clone: Because it lacks the conserved phenylalanine or tryptophan at the end, this CDR3 is likely a read error. The chain recombines TRBV10-2 with TRBJ1-6, with D tentatively TRBD1 (6 bases). CDR1 is WSHSY and CDR2 is SAAADI in the germline V gene. The CDR3 sequence is 16 residues long. The V gene lost 8 bases and the J gene lost 0 bases, with 14 bases spanning the gap. The CDR3 DNA sequence: TGCGCCAGCTCCGGACAGACGAGCTCCTATAATTCACCCCTCCACCTT. This translates into CASSGQTSSYNSPLHL.

The rearrangement uses TRBV6-1 and TRBJ1-1; maybe TRBD1 (5 bases). The CDR3 runs to 14 residues. The V and J ends lost 2 bases and 5 bases respectively, with 12 bases between them. Germline V lookup: CDR1 MNHNS, CDR2 SASEGT. The CDR3: CASSESSEGTEAFF. CDR3 sequence (DNA): TGTGCCAGCAGTGAAAGTTCGGAGGGGACTGAAGCTTTCTTT.

This clone occurred once. This chain uses TRBV28 with TRBJ2-3, with 8 bases matching TRBD1. The CDR3 sequence is 15 residues long. The V and J ends lost 5 bases and 3 bases, in that order; junction bases with no gene match: 7. Looked up from germline, CDR1 is MDHEN and CDR2 is SYDVKM. CDR3 coding DNA: TGTGCCAGCAGTCCGACGGACAGGGCGACAGATACGCAGTATTTT. Its translation: CASSPTDRATDTQYF.

The chain employs TRBV20-1 and TRBJ1-2; the D is unclear. Germline V gene data show CDR1 as DFQATT and CDR2 as SNEGSKA (reference sequence). The CDR3 runs 11 residues. V was trimmed by 3 bases and J by 8 bases, leaving 10 bases between them. Written as DNA, the CDR3 is TGCAGTGCTAGGTCCCCGGGGGGCTACACCTTC. Its protein is CSARSPGGYTF.

The J gene is TRBJ2-5, the V gene TRBV5-6, with 10 bases fitting TRBD1. The J call may be wrong; the DNA end is better matched by TRBJ2-7. This CDR3 region has 14 residues. From germline, CDR1 is SGHDT and CDR2 YYEEEE. CDR3 sequence (DNA): TGTGCCAGCAGCCCCCGGGACAGGGGATACGAGCAGTACTTC. Translating gives CASSPRDRGYEQYF.

This clone has just a few counts. The chain has TRBV6-1 and TRBJ1-5, with TRBD1 matching over 8 bases. This CDR3 is 15 amino acids long. Trimming cost V 2 bases and J 4 bases; bases outside gene matches: 4. Looked up from germline, CDR1 is MNHNS and CDR2 is SASEGT. This CDR3 is CASSELQGANQPQHF. DNA for the CDR3: TGTGCCAGCAGTGAACTCCAGGGGGCAAATCAGCCCCAGCATTTT.

This chain links TRBV2 with TRBJ2-7; no reliable D call. The germline V gene encodes CDR1 SNHLY and CDR2 FYNNEI. This CDR3 is 11 amino acids long. Between the trimmed V and J ends, which lost 7 bases and 3 bases, there was a span of 7 bases. The CDR3 DNA reads TGTGCCAGCACAGGTCTCTACGAGCAGTACTTC. This sequence encodes CASTGLYEQYF.

This clone was counted once. V is TRBV16 and J is TRBJ1-3; TRBD1 matches at 7 bases. The CDR3 spans 17 residues. The trim removed 3 bases at V and 1 base at J, leaving 9 bases unmatched. Germline lookup yields CDR1 KGHSY and CDR2 FQNENV. The CDR3: CASSHLTGRNSGNTIYF. DNA of the CDR3: TGTGCCAGCAGCCACCTGACAGGGCGGAATTCTGGAAACACCATATATTTT.